This T cell receptor beta chain was profiled in a study of T cell changes during pregnancy in multiple sclerosis. This CDR3 is built from 15 residues. The germline V gene encodes CDR1 MDHEN and CDR2 SYDVKM. With V trimmed by 6 bases and J by 5 bases, 11 bases remained unmatched. Profiling relied on immunoSEQ multiplex PCR, and the TCRdb table lists in-frame clones only, not all of them. The data contain under 25,000 clones, less than 90% of them seen just once; the ten biggest clones take up about 8%. V and J are TRBV28 and TRBJ2-3, with TRBD2 matching over 7 bases. The sequencing used CD8+ T cells from peripheral blood mononuclear cells, collected after pregnancy. This TCR was recovered from a female donor with multiple sclerosis, enrolled in a pregnancy study. CDR3 sequence (DNA): TGTGCCAGCAGCGCCGGGACTACTCCTGGAGATACGCAGTATTTT. It is translated as CASSAGTTPGDTQYF.